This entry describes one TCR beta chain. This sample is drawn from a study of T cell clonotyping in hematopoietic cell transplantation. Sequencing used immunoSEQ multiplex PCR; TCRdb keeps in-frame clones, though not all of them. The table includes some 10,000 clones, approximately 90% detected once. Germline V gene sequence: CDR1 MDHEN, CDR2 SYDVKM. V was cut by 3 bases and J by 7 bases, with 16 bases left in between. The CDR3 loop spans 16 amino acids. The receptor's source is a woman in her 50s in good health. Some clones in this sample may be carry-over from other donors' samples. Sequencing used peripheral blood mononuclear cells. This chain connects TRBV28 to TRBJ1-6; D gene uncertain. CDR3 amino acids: CASSFSLTIRNSPLHF. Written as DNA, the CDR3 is TGTGCCAGCAGTTTTAGTCTAACTATCCGGAATTCACCCCTCCACTTT.